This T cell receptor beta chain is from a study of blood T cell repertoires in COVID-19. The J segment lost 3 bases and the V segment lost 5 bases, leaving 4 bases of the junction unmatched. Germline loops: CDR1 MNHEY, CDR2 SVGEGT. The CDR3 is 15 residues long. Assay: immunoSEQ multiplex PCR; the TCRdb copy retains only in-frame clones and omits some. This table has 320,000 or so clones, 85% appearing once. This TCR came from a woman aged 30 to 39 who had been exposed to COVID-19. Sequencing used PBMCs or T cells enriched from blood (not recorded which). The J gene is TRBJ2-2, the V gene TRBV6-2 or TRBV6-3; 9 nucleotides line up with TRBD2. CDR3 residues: CASSLQRGDTGELFF. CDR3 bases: TGTGCCAGCAGTCTCCAGCGGGGGGACACCGGGGAGCTGTTTTTT.